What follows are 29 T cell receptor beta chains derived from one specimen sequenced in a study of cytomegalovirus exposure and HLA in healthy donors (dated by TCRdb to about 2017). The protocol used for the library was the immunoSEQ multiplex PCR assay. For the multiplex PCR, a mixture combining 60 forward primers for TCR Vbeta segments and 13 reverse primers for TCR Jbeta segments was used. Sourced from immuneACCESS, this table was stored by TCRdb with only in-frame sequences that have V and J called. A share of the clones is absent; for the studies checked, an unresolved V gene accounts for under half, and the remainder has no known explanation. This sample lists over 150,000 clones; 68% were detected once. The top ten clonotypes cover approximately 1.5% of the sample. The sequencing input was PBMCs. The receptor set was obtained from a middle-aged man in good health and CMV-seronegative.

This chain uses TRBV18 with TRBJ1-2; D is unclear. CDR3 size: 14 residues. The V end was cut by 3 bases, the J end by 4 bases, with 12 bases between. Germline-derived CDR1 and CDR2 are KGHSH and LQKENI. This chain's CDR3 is CASSPGPGGYGYTF. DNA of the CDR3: TGTGCCAGCTCACCTGGCCCCGGAGGCTATGGCTACACCTTC.

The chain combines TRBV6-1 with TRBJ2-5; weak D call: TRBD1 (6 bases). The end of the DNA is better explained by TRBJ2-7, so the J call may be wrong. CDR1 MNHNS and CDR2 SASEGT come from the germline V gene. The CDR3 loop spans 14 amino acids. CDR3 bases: TGTGCCAGTCGCGGAGAGGACAGCTCCTACGAGCAGTACTTC. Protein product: CASRGEDSSYEQYF.

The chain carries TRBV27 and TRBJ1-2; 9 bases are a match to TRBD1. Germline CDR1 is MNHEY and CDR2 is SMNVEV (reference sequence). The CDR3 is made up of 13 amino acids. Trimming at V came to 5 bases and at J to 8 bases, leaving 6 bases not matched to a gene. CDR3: CASSPRTGVGYTF. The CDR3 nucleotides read TGTGCCAGCAGTCCACGGACAGGGGTAGGCTACACCTTC.

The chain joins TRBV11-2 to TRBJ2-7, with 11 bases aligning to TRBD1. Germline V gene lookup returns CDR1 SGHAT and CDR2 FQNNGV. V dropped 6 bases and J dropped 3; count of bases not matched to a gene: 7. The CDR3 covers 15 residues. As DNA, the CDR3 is TGTGCCAGCAGTCGGACAGGGGGCGAAAGCTACGAGCAGTACTTC. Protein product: CASSRTGGESYEQYF.

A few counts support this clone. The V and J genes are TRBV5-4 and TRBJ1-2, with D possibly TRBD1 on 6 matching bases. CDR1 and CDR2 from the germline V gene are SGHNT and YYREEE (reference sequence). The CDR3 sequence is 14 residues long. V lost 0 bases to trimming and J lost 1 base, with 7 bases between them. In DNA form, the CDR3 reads TGTGCCAGCAGCTTGGAACAGGGTAACTATGGCTACACCTTC. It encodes CASSLEQGNYGYTF.

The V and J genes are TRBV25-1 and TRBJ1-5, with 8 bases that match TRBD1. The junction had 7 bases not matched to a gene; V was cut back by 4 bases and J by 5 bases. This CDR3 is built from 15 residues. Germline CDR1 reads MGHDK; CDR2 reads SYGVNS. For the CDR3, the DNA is TGTGCCAGCAGTGCAGCGACAGGGGCTTATCAGCCCCAGCATTTT. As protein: CASSAATGAYQPQHF.

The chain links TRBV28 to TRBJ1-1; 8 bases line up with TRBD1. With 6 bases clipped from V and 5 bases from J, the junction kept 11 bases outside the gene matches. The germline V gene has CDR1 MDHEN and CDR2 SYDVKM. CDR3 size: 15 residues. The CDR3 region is CASRLMDRERTEAFF. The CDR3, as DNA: TGTGCCAGCAGGCTAATGGACAGGGAGAGGACTGAAGCTTTCTTT. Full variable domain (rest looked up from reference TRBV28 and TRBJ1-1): DVKVTQSSRYLVKRTGEKVFLECVQDMDHENMFWYRQDPGLGLRLIYFSYDVKMKEKGDIPEGYSVSREKKERFSLILESASTNQTSMYLCASRLMDRERTEAFFGQGTRLTVV.

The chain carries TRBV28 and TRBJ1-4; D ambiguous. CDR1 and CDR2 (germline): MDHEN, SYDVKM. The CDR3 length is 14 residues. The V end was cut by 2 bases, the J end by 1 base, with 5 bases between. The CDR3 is CASSLGRTNEKLFF. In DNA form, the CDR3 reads TGTGCCAGCAGTTTAGGGAGAACTAATGAAAAACTGTTTTTT.

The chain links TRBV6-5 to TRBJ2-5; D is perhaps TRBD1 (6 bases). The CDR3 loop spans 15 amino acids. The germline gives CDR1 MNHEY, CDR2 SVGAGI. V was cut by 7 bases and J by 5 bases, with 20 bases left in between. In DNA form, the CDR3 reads TGTGCCAGCACCCCCGGGACACTGGGTAGGGAGACCCAGTACTTC. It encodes CASTPGTLGRETQYF.

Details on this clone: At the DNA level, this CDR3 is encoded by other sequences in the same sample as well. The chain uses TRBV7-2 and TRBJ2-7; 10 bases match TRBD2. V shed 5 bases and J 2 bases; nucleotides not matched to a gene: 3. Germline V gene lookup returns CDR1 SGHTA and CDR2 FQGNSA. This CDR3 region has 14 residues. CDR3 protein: CASSRTSGPYEQYF. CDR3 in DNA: TGTGCCAGCAGCCGGACTAGCGGACCCTACGAGCAGTACTTC.

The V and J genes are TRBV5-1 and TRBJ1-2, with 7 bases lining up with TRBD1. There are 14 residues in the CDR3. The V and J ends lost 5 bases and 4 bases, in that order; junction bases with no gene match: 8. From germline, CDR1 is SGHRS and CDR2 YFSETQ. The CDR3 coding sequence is TGCGCCAGCAGTCCCCAGGGGGGTGGCTATGGCTACACCTTC. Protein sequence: CASSPQGGGYGYTF. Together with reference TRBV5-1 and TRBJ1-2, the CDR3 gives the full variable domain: KAGVTQTPRYLIKTRGQQVTLSCSPISGHRSVSWYQQTPGQGLQFLFEYFSETQRNKGNFPGRFSGRQFSNSRSEMNVSTLELGDSALYLCASSPQGGGYGYTFGSGTRLTVV.

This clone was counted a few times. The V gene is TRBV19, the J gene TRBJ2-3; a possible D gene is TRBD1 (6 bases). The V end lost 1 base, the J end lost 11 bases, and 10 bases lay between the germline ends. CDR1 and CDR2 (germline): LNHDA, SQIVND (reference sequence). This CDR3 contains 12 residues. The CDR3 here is CASSIGGLLQYF. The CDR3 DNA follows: TGTGCCAGTAGTATAGGGGGGCTCTTGCAGTATTTT.

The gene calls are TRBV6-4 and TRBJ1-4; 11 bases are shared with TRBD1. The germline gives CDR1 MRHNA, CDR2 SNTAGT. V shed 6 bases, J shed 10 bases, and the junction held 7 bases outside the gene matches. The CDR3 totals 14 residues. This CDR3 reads CASSAWGQGGKLFF. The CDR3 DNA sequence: TGTGCCAGCAGCGCCTGGGGACAGGGGGGAAAACTGTTTTTT.

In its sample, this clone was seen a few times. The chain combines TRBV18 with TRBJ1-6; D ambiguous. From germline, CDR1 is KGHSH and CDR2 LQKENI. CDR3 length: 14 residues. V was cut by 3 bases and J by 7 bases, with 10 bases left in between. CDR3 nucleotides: TGTGCCAGCTCACCCGCCGAGGGCAATTCACCCCTCCACTTT. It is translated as CASSPAEGNSPLHF.

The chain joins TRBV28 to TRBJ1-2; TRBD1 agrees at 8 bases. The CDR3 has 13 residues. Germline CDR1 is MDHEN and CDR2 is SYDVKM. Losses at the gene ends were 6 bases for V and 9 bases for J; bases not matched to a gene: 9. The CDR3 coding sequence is TGTGCCAGCAGGGAAACAGGGGGTTGGCGCTACACCTTC. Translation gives CASRETGGWRYTF.

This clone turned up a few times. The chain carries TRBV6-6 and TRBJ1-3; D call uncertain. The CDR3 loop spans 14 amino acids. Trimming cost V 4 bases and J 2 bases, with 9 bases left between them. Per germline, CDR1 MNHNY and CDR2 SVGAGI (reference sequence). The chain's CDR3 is CASSFVATGNTIYF. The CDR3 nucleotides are TGTGCCAGCAGTTTCGTAGCCACTGGAAACACCATATATTTT.

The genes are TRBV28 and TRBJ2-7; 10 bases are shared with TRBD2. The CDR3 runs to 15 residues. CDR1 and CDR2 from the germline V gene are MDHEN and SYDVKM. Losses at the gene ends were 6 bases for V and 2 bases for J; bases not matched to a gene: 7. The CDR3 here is CASSPKRGGPYEQYF. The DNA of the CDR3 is TGTGCCAGCAGCCCAAAGCGGGGGGGCCCCTACGAGCAGTACTTC.

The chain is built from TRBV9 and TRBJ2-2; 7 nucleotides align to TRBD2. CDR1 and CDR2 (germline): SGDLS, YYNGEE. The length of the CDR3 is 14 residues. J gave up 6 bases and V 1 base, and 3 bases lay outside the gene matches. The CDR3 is CASSVLADPGELFF. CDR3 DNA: TGTGCCAGCAGCGTACTAGCGGACCCCGGGGAGCTGTTTTTT.

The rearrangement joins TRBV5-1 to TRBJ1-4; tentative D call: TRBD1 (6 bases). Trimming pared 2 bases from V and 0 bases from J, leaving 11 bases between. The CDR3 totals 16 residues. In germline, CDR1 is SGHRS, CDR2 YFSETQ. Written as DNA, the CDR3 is TGCGCCAGCAGCTTCCAGGGGCCGGCAACTAATGAAAAACTGTTTTTT. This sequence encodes CASSFQGPATNEKLFF. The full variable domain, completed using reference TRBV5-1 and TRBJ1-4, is KAGVTQTPRYLIKTRGQQVTLSCSPISGHRSVSWYQQTPGQGLQFLFEYFSETQRNKGNFPGRFSGRQFSNSRSEMNVSTLELGDSALYLCASSFQGPATNEKLFFGSGTQLSVL.

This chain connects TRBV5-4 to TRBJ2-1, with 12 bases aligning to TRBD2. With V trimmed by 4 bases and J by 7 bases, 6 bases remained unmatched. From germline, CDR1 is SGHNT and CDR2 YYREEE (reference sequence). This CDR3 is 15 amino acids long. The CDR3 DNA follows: TGTGCCAGCAGCACCACTAGCGGGGGGCGGAATGAGCAGTTCTTC. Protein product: CASSTTSGGRNEQFF.

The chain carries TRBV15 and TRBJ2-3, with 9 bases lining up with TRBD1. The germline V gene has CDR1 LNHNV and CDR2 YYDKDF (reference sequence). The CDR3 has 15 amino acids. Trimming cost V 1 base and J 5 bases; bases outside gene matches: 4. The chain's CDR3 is CATSRVSTGGDTQYF. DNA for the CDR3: TGTGCCACCAGCAGAGTCTCGACAGGGGGAGATACGCAGTATTTT.

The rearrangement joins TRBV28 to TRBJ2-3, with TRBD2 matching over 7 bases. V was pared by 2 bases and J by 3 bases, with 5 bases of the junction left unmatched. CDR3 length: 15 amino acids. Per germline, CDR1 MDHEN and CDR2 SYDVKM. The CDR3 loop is CASSLQGEGTDTQYF. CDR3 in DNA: TGTGCCAGCAGTTTACAAGGGGAGGGTACAGATACGCAGTATTTT.

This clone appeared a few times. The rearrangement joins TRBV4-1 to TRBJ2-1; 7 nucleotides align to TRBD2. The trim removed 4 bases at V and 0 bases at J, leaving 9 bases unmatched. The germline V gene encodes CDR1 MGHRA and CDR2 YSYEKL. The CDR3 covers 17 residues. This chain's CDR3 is CASSPPGGESSYNEQFF. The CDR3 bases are TGCGCCAGCAGCCCCCCTGGGGGGGAGAGCTCCTACAATGAGCAGTTCTTC.

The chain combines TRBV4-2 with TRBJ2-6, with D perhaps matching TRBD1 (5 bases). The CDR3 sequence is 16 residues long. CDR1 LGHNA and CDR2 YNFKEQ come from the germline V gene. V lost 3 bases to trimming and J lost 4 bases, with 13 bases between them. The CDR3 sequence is CASSQQTKGGANVLTF. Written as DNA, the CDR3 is TGTGCCAGCAGCCAGCAAACCAAGGGGGGGGCCAACGTCCTGACTTTC.

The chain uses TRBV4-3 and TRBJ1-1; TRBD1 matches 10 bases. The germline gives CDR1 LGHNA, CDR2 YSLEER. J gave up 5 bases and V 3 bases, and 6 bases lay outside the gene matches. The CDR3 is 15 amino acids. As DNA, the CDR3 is TGCGCCAGCAGCCATCCGGGACAGGGGAGGACTGAAGCTTTCTTT. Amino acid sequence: CASSHPGQGRTEAFF.

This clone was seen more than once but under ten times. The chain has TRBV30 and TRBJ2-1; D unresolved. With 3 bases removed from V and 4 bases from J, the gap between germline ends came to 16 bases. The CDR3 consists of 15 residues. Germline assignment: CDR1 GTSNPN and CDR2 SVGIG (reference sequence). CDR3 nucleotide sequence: TGTGCCTGGAGGGTCGGGTATCTCCCTTACAATGAGCAGTTCTTC. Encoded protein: CAWRVGYLPYNEQFF.

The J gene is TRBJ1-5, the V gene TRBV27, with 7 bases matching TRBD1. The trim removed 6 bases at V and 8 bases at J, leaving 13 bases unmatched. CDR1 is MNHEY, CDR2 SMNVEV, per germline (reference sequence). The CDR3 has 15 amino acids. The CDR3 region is CASRPSTRGLEPQHF. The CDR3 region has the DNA TGTGCCAGCAGGCCTAGTACGAGGGGGCTGGAGCCCCAGCATTTT.

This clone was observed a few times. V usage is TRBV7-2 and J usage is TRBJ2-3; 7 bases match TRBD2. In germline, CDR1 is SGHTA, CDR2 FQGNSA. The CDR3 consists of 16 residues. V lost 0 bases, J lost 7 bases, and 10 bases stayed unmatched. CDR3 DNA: TGTGCCAGCAGCTTAGCGAAGGGCGGGGGTCAAAATACGCAGTATTTT. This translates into CASSLAKGGGQNTQYF.

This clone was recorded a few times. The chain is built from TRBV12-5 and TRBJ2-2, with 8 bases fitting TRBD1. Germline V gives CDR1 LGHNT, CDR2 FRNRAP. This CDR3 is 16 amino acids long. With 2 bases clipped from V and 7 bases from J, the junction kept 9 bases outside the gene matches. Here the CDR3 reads CASGLWQGAPIGELFF. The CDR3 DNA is TGTGCTAGTGGTTTGTGGCAGGGGGCGCCTATCGGGGAGCTGTTTTTT. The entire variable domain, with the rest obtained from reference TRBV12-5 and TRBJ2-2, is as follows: DARVTQTPRHKVTEMGQEVTMRCQPILGHNTVFWYRQTMMQGLELLAYFRNRAPLDDSGMPKDRFSAEMPDATLATLKIQPSEPRDSAVYFCASGLWQGAPIGELFFGEGSRLTVL.